This T cell receptor beta chain was profiled in a study of T cell responses to AZD1222 COVID-19 vaccine. Study-level information: Second-dose timings of about 4 or about 12 weeks were pooled.

Overall study results and limits: Spike-specific TCR breadth and depth went up after people got two AZD1222 doses. There were vaccine-associated CD4 TCRs across spike, dominant at 160-218 and 743-854. The repertoires were collected only after the peak T cell response.

The assay was immunoSEQ multiplex PCR, and TCRdb's table has in-frame clones only and misses some. This sample has more than 70,000 clones, with 88% found just once. V lost 4 bases, J lost 6 bases, and 10 bases stayed unmatched. Germline V gives CDR1 SGDLS, CDR2 YYNGEE. This CDR3 has 16 residues. Worth noting for this clone: Its antigen remains unknown.

The specimen comprised peripheral blood, sampled on day 0 of AZD1222 vaccination. The chain recombines TRBV9 with TRBJ1-6; 7 bases fit TRBD1. The clonotype originates from an adult in good health. The CDR3 DNA follows: TGTGCCAGCAGCCCTAGGGACAGCAGCGGTAATTCACCCCTCCACTTT. This gives the protein CASSPRDSSGNSPLHF.